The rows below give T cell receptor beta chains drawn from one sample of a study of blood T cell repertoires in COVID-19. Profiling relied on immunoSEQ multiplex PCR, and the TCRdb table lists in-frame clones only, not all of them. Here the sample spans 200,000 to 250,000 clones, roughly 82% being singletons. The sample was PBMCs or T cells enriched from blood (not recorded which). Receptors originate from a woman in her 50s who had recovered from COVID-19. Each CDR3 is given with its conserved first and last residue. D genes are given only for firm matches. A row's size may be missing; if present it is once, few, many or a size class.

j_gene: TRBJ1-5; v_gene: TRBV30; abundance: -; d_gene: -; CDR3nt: TGTGCCTGGAATTCAGGGCCTAATCAGCCCCAGCATTTT; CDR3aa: CAWNSGPNQPQHF
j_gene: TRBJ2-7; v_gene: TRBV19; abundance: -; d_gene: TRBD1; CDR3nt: TGTGCCAGTAGGCAGGACAGGGGATCCTACGAGCAGTACTTC; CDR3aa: CASRQDRGSYEQYF
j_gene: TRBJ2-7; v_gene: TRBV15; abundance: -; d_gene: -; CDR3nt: TGTGCCACCAGCAGAGCGGGCGGGGCCAACTACGAGCAGTACTTC; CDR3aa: CATSRAGGANYEQYF
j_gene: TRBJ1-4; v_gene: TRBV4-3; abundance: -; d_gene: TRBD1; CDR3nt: TGCGCCAGCAGCCAAGTCGGGACAGGGGCAGGAAAACTGTTTTTT; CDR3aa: CASSQVGTGAGKLFF
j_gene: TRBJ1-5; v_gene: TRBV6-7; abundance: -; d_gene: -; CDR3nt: TGTGCCAGCAGTTATCCCAGGGGTGGCAATCAGCCCCAGCATTTT; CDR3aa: CASSYPRGGNQPQHF
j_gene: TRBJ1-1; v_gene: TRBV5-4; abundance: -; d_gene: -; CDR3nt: TGTGCCAGCAGCTTGCCGGGTAAGGGGCCTGAAGCTTTCTTT; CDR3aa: CASSLPGKGPEAFF
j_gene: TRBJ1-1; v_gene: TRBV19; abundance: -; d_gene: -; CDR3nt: TGTGCCAGTAGTATGTCGGGTACGCGGGTTGAAGCTTTCTTT; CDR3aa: CASSMSGTRVEAFF
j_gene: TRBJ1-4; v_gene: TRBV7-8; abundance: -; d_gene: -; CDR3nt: TGTGCCAGCAGCTTAGGGAGTGAAAAACTGTTTTTT; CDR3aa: CASSLGSEKLFF
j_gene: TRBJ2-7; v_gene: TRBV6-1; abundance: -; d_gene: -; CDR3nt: TGTGCCAGCAGTGAGCAGGGCTTCTACGAGCAGTACTTC; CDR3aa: CASSEQGFYEQYF
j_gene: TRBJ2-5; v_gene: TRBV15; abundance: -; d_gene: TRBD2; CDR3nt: TGTGCCACCAGCAGAGCCGGGACTAGCGCTTTTTTGCCCCACTTC; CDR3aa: CATSRAGTSAFLPHF
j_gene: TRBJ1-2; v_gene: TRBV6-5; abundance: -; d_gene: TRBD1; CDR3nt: TGTGCCGGCGAGGGGGCATTCTTCCTGGGCTACACCTTC; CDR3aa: CAGEGAFFLGYTF
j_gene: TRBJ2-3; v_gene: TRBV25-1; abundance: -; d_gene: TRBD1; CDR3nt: TGTGCCAGCAGTGAAGAAGGGACAGGGTACACAGATACGCAGTATTTT; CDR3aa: CASSEEGTGYTDTQYF
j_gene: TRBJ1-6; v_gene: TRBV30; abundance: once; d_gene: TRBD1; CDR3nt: TGTGCCTGGAGTGGGACAGGGGGCTATAATTCACCCCTCCACTTT; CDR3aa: CAWSGTGGYNSPLHF
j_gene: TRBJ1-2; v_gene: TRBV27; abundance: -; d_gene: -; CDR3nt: TGTGCCAGCAGTTTACGGGAGGGGAGCTATGGCTACACCTTC; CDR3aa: CASSLREGSYGYTF
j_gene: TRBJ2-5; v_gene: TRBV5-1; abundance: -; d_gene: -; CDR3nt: TGCGCCAGCAGCTTGGGGGGCAGGGGGACTTACCAAGAGACCCAGTACTTC; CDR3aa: CASSLGGRGTYQETQYF
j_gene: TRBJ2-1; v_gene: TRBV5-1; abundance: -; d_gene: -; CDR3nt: TGCGCCAGCAGCCCCCAACCAGATGAGCAGTTCTTC; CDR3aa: CASSPQPDEQFF
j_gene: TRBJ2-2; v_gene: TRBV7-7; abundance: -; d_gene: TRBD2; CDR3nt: TGTGCTAGCAGCCGGACGGCGGGGGGGAACACCGGGGAGCTGTTTTTT; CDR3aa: CASSRTAGGNTGELFF
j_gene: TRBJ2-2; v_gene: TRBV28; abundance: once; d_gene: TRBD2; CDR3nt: TGTGCCAGCAGTCCCGGACTAGCGGCCCTGGGTAACGGGGAGCTGTTTTTT; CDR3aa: CASSPGLAALGNGELFF
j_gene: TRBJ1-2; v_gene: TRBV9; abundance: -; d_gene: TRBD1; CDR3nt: TGTGCCAGCAGCGTAGGCATGGGACAGGGGTTTTATGGCTACACCTTC; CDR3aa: CASSVGMGQGFYGYTF
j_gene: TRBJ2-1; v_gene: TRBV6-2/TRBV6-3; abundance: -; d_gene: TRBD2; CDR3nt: TGTGCCAGCAGCCGAACTCCGGGACTAGCAGATGAGCAGTTCTTC; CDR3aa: CASSRTPGLADEQFF
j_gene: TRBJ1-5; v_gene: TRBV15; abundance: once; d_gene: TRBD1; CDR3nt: TGTGCCACCAGCAGTCCCAGGGGACAGGGTCGATTTAGTCAGCCCCAGCATTTT; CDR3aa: CATSSPRGQGRFSQPQHF
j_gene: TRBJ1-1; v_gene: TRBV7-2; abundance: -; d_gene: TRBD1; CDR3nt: TGTGCCAGCAGCGTGGACAGGGGGGCTTTCTTT; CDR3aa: CASSVDRGAFF
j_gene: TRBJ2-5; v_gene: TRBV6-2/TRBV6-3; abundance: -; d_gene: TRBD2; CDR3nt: TGTGCCAGCAGTGCTAGCGGGAGGGGAAAGACCCAGTACTTC; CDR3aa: CASSASGRGKTQYF
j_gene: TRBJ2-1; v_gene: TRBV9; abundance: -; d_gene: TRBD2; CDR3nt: TGTGCCAGCAGCGTAGCCGGGACTAGCGGCGAGCAGTTCTTC; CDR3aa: CASSVAGTSGEQFF
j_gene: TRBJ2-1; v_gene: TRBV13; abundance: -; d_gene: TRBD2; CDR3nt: TGTGCCAGCAGCTTAGGGATAGCGGGATACGAGCAGTTCTTC; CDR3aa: CASSLGIAGYEQFF
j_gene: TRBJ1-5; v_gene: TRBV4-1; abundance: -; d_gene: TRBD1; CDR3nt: TGCGCCAGCAGCCAGAGGGACAGGGATTTCAGTCAGCCCCAGCATTTT; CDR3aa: CASSQRDRDFSQPQHF
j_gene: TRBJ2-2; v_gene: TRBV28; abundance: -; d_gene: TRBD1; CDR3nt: TGTGCCAGCAGCAGGGACAGACTGAACACCGGGGAGCTGTTTTTT; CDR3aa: CASSRDRLNTGELFF
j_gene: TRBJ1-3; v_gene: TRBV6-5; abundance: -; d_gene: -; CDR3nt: TGTGCCAGCAGTTACGACAGCTCTGGAAACACCATATATTTT; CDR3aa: CASSYDSSGNTIYF
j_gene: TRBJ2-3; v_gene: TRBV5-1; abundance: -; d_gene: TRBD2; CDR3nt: TGCGCCAGCAGCCCAGCCGGGACTATTAGCACAGATACGCAGTATTTT; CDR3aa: CASSPAGTISTDTQYF
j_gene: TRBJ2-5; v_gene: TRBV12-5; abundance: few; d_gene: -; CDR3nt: TGTGCTAGTGGTTTGGAGCGCGGGGAGACCCAGTACTTC; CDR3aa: CASGLERGETQYF
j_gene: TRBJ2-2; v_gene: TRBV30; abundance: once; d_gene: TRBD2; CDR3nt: TGTGCCTGGAGTGTCGGGACTAATTCCGGGGAGCTGTTTTTT; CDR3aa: CAWSVGTNSGELFF
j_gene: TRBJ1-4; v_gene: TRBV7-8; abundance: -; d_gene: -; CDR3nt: TGTGCCAGCAGCTTAAGGATCGGGACAAATGAAAAACTGTTTTTT; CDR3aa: CASSLRIGTNEKLFF
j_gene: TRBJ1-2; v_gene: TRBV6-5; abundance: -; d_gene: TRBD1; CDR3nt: TGTGCCAGCAGTTACCAGACAGGGACTAACTATGGCTACACCTTC; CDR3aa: CASSYQTGTNYGYTF
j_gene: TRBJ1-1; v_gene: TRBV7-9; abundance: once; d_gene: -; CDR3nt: TGTGCCAGCAGCTCCTACACAGGGACGGTGAACACTGAAGCTTTCTTT; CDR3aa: CASSSYTGTVNTEAFF
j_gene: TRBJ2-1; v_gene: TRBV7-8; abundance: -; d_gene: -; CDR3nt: TGTGCCAGCACCTCCGGGAGTCTGGGTGAGCAGTTCTTC; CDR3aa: CASTSGSLGEQFF
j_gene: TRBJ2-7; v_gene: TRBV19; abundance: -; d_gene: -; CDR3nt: TGTGCCAGTAGTCGGACTTCCCTTAAAGAGCAGTACTTC; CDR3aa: CASSRTSLKEQYF
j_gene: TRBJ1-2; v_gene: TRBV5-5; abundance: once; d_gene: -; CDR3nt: TGTGCCAGCAGCTTTTATCAGGGGAACTATGGCTACACCTTC; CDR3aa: CASSFYQGNYGYTF
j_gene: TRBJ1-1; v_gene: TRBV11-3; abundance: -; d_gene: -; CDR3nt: TGTGCCAGCAGCTCCAGGGGCTTATTCACTGAAGCTTTCTTT; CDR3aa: CASSSRGLFTEAFF
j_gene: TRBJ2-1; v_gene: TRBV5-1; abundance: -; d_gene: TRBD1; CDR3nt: TGCGCCAGCAGCTCGGGACAGGGCTCCTACAATGAGCAGTTCTTC; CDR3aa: CASSSGQGSYNEQFF
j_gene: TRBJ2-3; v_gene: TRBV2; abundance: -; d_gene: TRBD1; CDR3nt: TGTGCCAGCGTCCGCGGAGGACAGGGGACAGATACGCAGTATTTT; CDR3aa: CASVRGGQGTDTQYF
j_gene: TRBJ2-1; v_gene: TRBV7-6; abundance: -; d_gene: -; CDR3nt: TGTGCCAGCAGCTTACCGAGTGGGGCTATATGGTCAAAGACCTCAAACAATGAGCAGTTCTTC; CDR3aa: CASSLPSGAIWSKTSNNEQFF
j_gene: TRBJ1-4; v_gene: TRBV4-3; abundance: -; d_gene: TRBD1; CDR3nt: TGCGCCAGCAGCGACCCGGGACAGGGTGACGAAAAACTGTTTTTT; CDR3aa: CASSDPGQGDEKLFF
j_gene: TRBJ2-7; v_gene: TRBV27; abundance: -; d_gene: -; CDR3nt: TGTGCCAGCAGTTTAGGGGGCAGGCTTTACGAGCAGTACTTC; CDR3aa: CASSLGGRLYEQYF
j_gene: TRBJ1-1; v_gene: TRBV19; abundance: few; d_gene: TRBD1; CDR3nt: TGTGCCAGTAGTACCGGGTTTACAGGGGGGACTGAAGCTTTCTTT; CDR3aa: CASSTGFTGGTEAFF
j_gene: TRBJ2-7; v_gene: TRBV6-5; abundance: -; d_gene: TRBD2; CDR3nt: TGTGCCACCATCCGGCGGGGGGGAACCTACGAGCAGTACTTC; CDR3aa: CATIRRGGTYEQYF
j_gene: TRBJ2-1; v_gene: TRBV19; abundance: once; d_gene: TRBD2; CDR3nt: TGTGCCAGTAAATGGGGCGGGAGGGATCATGAGCAGTTCTTC; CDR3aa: CASKWGGRDHEQFF
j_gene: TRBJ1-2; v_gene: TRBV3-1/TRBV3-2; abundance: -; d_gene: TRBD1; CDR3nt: TGTGCCAGCAGCCAACTCTCAGGGGGGTCAACTCGGGGCTACACCTTC; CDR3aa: CASSQLSGGSTRGYTF
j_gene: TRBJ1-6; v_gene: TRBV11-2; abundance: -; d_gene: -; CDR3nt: TGTGCCAGCAGCTTAGCAGGGCGGCAGTCGACCCTCCACTTT; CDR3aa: CASSLAGRQSTLHF
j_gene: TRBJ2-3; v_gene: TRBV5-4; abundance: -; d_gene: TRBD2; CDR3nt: TGTGCCAGCAGCCTAGGTAGCGGGAGGGCCGGGGATACGCAGTATTTT; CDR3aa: CASSLGSGRAGDTQYF
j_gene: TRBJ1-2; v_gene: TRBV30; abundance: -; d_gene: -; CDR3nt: TGTGCCTGGAGTGCGTCCGCGGGCTACACCTTC; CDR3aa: CAWSASAGYTF
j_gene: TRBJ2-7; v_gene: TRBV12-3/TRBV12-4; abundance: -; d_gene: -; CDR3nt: TGTGCCAGCAGTCTCACAGGGTTCGAGCAGTACTTC; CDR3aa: CASSLTGFEQYF
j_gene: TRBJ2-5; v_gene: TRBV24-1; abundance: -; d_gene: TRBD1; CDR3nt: TGTGCCACCAGTGAAACAAGGGACAGGGAGAGGGAGACCCAGTACTTC; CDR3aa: CATSETRDRERETQYF
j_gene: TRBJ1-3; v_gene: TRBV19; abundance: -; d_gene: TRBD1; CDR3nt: TGTGCCAGTAGGACAGGGGGTACTGGAAACACCATATATTTT; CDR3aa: CASRTGGTGNTIYF
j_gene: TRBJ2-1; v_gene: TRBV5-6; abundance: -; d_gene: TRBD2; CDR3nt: TGTGCCAGCAGCTTGGACAGGACTAGCGGGAGTTGGCACAATGAGCAGTTCTTC; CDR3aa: CASSLDRTSGSWHNEQFF